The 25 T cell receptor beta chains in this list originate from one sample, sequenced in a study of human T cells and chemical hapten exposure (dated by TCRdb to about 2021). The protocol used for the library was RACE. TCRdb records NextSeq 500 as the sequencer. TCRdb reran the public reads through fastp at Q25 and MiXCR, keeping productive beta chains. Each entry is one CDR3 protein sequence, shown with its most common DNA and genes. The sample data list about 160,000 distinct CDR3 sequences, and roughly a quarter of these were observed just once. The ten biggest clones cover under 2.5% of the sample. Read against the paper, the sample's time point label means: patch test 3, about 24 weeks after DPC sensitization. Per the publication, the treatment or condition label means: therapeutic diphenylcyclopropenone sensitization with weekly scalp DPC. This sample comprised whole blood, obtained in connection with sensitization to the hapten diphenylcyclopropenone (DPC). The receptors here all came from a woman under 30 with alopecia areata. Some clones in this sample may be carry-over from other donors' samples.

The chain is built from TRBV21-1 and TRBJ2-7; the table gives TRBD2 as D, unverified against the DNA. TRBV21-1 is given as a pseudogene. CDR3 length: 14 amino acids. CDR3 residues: CASSAQSEGSEQYF. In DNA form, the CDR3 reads TGTGCCAGCAGCGCCCAGAGTGAGGGATCCGAGCAGTACTTC.

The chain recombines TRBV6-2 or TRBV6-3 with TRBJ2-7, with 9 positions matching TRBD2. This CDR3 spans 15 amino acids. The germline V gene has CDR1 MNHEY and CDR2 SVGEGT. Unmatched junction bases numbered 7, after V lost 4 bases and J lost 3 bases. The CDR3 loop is CASSFPGLADYEQYF. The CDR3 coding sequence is TGTGCCAGCAGTTTTCCGGGACTAGCAGACTACGAGCAGTACTTC.

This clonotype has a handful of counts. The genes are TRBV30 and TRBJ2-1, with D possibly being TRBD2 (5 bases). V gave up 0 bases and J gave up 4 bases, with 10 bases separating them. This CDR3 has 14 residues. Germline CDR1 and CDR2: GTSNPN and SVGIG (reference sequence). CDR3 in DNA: TGTGCCTGGAGTGTCGGGGTTGGGTACAATGAGCAGTTCTTC. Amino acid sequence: CAWSVGVGYNEQFF.

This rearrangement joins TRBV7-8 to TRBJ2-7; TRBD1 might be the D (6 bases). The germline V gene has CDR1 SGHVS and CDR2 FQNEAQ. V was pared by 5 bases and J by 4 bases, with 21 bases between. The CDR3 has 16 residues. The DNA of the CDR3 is TGTGCCAGCAGCCATCTTCCTGACAGGATACTATACGAGCAGTACTTC. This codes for CASSHLPDRILYEQYF.

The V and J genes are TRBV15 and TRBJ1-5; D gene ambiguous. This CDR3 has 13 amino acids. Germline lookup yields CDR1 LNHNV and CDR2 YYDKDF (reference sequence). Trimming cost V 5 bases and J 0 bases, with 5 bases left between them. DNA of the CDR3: TGTGCCACCAGCGGGAATAGCAATCAGCCCCAGCATTTT. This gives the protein CATSGNSNQPQHF.

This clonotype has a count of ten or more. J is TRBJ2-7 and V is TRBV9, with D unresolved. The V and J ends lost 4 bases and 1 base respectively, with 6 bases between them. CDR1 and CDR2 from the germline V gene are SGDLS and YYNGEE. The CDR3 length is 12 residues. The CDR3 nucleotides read TGTGCCAGCAGCCGGTTTTCCTACGAGCAGTACTTC. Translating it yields CASSRFSYEQYF.

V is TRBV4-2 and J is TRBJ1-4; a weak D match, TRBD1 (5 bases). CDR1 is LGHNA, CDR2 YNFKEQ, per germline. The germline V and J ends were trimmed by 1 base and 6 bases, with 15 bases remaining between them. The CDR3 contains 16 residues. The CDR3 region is CASSQVMGETYEKLFF. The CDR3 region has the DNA TGTGCCAGCAGCCAAGTTATGGGGGAAACCTATGAAAAACTGTTTTTT.

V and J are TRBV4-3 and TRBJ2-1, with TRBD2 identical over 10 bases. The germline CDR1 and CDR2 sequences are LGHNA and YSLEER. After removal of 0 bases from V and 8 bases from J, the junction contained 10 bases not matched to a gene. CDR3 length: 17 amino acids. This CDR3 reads CASSQDRAGGPRDEQFF. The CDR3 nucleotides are TGCGCCAGCAGCCAAGATCGAGCGGGAGGGCCGAGGGATGAGCAGTTCTTC.

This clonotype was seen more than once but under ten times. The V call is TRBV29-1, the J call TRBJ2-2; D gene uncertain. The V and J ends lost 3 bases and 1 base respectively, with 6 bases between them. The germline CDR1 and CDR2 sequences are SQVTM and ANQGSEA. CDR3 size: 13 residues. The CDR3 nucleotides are TGCAGCGTTGACCTCATGAACACCGGGGAGCTGTTTTTT. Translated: CSVDLMNTGELFF.

CDR3 residues: CASSLDGRTTGELFF. CDR3 in DNA: TGTGCCAGCAGCTTAGACGGGAGAACCACCGGGGAGCTGTTTTTT. This chain connects TRBV7-2 to TRBJ2-2, with a weak D call TRBD2 (6 bases). CDR1 SGHTA and CDR2 FQGNSA come from the germline V gene. The germline V and J ends were trimmed by 1 base and 4 bases, with 10 bases remaining between them. The length of the CDR3 is 15 residues.

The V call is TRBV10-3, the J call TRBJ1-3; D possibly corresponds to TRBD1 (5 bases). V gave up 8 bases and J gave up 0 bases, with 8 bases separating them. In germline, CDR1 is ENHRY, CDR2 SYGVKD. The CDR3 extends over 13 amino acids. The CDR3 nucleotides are TGTGCCATCCAGGGAATCTCTGGAAACACCATATATTTT. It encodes CAIQGISGNTIYF.

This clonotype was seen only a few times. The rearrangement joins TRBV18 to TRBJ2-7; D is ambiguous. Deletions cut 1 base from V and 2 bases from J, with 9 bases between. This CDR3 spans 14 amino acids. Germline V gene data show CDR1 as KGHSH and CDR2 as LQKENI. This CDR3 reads CASSPQVGTYEQYF. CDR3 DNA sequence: TGTGCCAGCTCACCACAAGTTGGGACCTACGAGCAGTACTTC.

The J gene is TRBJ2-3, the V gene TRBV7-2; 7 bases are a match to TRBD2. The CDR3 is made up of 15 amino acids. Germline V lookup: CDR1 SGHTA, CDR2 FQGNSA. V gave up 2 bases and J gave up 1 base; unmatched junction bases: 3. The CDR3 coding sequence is TGTGCCAGCAGCTTACGGGGGGTCCGCACAGATACGCAGTATTTT. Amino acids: CASSLRGVRTDTQYF.

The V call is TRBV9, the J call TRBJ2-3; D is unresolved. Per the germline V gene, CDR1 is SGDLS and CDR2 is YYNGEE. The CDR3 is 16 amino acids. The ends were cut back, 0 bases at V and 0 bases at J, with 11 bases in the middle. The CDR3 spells CASSVEGPSSTDTQYF. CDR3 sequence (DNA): TGTGCCAGCAGCGTAGAGGGTCCCTCAAGCACAGATACGCAGTATTTT.

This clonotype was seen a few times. The CDR3 DNA follows: TGCGCCAGCAGCCAAGATTTCACCGGGGAGCTGTTTTTT. Its translation is CASSQDFTGELFF. V usage is TRBV4-1 and J usage is TRBJ2-2; D not certain. The CDR3 contains 13 residues. Germline-derived CDR1 and CDR2 are MGHRA and YSYEKL. V lost 0 bases and J lost 4, with 3 bases in between.

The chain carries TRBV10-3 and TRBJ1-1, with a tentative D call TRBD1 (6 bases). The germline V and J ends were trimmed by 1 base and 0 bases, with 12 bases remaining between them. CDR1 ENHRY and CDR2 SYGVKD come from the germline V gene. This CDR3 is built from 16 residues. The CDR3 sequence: CAISEYTQGMNTEAFF. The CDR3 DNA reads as TGTGCCATCAGTGAGTATACTCAGGGGATGAACACTGAAGCTTTCTTT.

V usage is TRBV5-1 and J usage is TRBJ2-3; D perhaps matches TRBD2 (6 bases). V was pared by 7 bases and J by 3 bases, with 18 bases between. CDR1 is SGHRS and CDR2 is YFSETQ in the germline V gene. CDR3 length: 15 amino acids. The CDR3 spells CASRLRDFTTDTQYF. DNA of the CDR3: TGCGCCAGCCGCCTCCGGGACTTCACTACAGATACGCAGTATTTT.

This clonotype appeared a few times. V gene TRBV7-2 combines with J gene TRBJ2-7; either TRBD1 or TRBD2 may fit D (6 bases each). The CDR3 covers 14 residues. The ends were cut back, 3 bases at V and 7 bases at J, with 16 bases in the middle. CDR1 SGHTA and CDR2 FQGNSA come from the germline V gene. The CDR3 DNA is TGTGCCAGCAGCTTTGCCGGGACTCAGGGGGAGCAGTACTTC. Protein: CASSFAGTQGEQYF.

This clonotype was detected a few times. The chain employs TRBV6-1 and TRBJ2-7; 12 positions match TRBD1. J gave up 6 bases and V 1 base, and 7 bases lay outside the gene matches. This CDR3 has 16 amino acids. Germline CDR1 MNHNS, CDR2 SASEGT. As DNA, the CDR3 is TGTGCCAGCAGTGAAGGGTTGGGACAGGGGGCTGTCGAGCAGTACTTC. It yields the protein CASSEGLGQGAVEQYF.

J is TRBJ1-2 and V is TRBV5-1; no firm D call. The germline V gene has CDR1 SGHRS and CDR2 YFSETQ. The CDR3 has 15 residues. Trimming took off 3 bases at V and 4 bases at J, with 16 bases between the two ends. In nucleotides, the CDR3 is TGCGCCAGCAGCTCTAGCGGGAGGAGTTCCTATGGCTACACCTTC. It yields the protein CASSSSGRSSYGYTF.

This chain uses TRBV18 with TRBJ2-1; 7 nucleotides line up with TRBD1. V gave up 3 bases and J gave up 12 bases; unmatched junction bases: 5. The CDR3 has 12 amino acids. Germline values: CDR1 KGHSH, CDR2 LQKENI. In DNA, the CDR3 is TGTGCCAGCTCACCTCCGACAGGGCTGCAGTTCTTC. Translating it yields CASSPPTGLQFF.

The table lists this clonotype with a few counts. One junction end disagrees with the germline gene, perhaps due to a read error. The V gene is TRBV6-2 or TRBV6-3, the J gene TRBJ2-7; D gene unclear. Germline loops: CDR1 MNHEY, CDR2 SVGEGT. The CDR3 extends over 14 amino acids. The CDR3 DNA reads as TGTGCCAGCAGTTACTCGTCGGGTGGGTTGGAGCAGTACTTT. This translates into CASSYSSGGLEQYF.

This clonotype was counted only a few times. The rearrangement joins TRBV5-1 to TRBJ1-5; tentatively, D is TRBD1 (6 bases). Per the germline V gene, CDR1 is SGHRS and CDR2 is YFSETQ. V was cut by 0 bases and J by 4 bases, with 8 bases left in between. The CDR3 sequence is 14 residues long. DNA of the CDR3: TGCGCCAGCAGCTTGGGGACAGAAAATCAGCCCCAGCATTTT. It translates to CASSLGTENQPQHF.

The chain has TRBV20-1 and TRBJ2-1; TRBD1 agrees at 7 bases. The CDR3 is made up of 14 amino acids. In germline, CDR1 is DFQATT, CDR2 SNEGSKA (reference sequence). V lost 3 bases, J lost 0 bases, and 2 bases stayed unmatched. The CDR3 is CSASHRGSYNEQFF. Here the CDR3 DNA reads TGCAGTGCTAGCCACAGGGGCTCCTACAATGAGCAGTTCTTC.

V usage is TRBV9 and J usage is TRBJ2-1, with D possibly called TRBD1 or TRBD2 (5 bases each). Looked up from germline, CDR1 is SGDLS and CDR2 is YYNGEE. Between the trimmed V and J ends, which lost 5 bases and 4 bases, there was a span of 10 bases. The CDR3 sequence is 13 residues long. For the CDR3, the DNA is TGTGCCAGCAGTGAGGGGCCATACAATGAGCAGTTCTTC. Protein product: CASSEGPYNEQFF.